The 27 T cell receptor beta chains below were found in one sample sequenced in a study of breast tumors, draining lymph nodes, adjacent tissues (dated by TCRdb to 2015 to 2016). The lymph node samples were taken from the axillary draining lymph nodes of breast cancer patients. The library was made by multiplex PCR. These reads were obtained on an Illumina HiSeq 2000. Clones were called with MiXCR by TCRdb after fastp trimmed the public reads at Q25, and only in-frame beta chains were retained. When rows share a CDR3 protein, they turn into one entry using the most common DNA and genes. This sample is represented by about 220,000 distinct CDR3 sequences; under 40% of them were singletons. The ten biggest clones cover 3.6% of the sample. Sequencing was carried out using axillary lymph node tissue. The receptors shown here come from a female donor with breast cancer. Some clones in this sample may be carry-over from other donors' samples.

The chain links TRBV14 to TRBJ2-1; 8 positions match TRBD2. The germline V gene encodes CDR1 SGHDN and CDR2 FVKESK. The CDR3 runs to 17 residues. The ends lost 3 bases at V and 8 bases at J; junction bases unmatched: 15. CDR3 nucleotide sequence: TGTGCCAGCAGCCATCAAGTGCGGGGGGTCCGGGTGGATGAGCAGTTCTTC. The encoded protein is CASSHQVRGVRVDEQFF.

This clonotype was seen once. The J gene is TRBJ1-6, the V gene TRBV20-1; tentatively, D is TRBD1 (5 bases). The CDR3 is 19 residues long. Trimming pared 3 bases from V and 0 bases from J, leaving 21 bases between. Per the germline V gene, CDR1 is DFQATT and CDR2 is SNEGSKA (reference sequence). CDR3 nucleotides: TGCAGTGCTAGGGGAGCGGGAGGGACCGCGAGCTCCTATAATTCACCCCTCCACTTT. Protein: CSARGAGGTASSYNSPLHF.

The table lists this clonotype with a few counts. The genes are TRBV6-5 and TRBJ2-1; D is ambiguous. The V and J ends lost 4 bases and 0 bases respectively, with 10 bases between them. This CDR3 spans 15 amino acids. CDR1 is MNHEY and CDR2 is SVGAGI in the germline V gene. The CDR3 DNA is TGTGCCAGCAGTTTTCAGACCGACTCCTACAATGAGCAGTTCTTC. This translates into CASSFQTDSYNEQFF.

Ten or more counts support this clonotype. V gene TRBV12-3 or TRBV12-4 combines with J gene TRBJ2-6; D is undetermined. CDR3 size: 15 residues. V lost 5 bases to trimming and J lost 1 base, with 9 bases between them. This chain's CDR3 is CASSLSGSGANVLTF. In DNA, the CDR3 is TGTGCCAGCAGTCTTTCCGGGTCTGGGGCCAACGTCCTGACTTTC.

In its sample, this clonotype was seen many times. The CDR3 DNA follows: TGTGCCAGCAGACCTGTCGAACAGGGAAATGGAAACACCATATATTTT. Protein sequence: CASRPVEQGNGNTIYF. The chain carries TRBV9 and TRBJ1-3; tentatively, D is TRBD1 (6 bases). Per the germline V gene, CDR1 is SGDLS and CDR2 is YYNGEE. The CDR3 sequence is 16 residues long. The V gene lost 5 bases and the J gene lost 3 bases, with 18 bases spanning the gap.

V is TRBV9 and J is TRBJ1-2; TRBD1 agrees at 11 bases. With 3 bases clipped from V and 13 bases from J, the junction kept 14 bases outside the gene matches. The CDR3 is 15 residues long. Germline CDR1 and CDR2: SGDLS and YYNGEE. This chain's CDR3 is CASSAGTGGDYGPTF. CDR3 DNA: TGTGCCAGCAGCGCCGGGACAGGGGGGGACTATGGCCCCACCTTC.

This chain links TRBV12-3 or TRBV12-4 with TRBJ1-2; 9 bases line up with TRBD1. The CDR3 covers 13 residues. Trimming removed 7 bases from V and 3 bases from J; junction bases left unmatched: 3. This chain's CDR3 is CASTGTGYYGYTF. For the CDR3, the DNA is TGTGCCAGCACCGGGACAGGGTACTATGGCTACACCTTC.

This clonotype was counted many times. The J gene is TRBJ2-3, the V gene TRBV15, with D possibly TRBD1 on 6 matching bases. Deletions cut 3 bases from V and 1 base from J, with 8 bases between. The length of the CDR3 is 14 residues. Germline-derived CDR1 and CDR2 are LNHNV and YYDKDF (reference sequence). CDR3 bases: TGTGCCACCAGCAGCAGACAGGGCACAGATACGCAGTATTTT. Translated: CATSSRQGTDTQYF.

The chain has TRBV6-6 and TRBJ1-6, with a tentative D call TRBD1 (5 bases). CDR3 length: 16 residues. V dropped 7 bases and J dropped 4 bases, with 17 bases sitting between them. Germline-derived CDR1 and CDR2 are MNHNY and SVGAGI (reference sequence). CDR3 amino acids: CASIGRGRRYNSPLHF. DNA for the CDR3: TGTGCCAGCATCGGACGGGGCCGAAGATATAATTCACCCCTCCACTTT.

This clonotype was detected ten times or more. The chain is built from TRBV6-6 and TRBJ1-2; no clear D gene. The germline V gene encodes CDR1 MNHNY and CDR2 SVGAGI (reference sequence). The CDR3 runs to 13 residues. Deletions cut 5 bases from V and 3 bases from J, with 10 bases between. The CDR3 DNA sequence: TGTGCCAGCAGTAGAAACGTAGACTATGGCTACACCTTC. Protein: CASSRNVDYGYTF.

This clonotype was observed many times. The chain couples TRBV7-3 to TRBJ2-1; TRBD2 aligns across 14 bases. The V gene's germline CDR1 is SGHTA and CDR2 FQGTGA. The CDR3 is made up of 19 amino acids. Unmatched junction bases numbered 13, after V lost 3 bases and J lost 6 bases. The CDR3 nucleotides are TGTGCCAGCAGCTTTGGACTAGCGGGGGGTAAGGGGCCTCTCAATGAGCAGTTCTTC. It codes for CASSFGLAGGKGPLNEQFF. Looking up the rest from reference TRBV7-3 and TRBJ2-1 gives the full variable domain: GAGVSQTPSNKVTEKGKYVELRCDPISGHTALYWYRQSLGQGPEFLIYFQGTGAADDSGLPNDRFFAVRPEGSVSTLKIQRTERGDSAVYLCASSFGLAGGKGPLNEQFFGPGTRLTVL.

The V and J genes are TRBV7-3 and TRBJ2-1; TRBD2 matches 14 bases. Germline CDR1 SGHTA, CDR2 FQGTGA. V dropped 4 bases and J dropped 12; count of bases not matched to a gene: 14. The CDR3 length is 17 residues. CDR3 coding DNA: TGTGCCAGCAGCTCCGGACTAGCGGGGGGCAGCACAGATCCGCAGTTCTTC. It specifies CASSSGLAGGSTDPQFF.

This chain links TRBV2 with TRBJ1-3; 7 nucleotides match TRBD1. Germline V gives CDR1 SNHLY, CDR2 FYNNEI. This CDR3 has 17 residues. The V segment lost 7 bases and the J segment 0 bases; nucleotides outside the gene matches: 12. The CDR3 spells CASTPYRGESSGNTIYF. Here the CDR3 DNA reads TGTGCCAGCACACCCTACAGGGGCGAGAGCTCTGGAAACACCATATATTTT.

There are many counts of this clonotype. The CDR3: CASSQEQRGMGNEQFF. As DNA, the CDR3 is TGTGCCAGCAGCCAAGAACAAAGGGGAATGGGGAATGAGCAGTTCTTC. The chain joins TRBV14 to TRBJ2-1; D possibly corresponds to TRBD1 (5 bases). Germline CDR1 is SGHDN and CDR2 is FVKESK. Trimming pared 0 bases from V and 7 bases from J, leaving 16 bases between. This CDR3 has 16 amino acids. Full variable domain (rest looked up from reference TRBV14 and TRBJ2-1): EAGVTQFPSHSVIEKGQTVTLRCDPISGHDNLYWYRRVMGKEIKFLLHFVKESKQDESGMPNNRFLAERTGGTYSTLKVQPAELEDSGVYFCASSQEQRGMGNEQFFGPGTRLTVL.

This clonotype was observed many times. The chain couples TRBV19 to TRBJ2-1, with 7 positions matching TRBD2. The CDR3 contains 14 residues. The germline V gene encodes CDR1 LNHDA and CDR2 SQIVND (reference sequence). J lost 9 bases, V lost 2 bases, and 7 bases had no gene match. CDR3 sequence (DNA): TGTGCCAGTAGTATACAGGGAGGGTTGGGTGAGCAGTTCTTC. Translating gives CASSIQGGLGEQFF.

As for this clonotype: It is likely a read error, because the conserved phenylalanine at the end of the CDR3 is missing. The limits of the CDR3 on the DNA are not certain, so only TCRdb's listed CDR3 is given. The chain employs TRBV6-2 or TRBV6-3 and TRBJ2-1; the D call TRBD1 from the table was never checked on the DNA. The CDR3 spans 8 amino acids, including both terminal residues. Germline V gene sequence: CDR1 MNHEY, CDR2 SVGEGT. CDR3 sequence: CASSYHQG.

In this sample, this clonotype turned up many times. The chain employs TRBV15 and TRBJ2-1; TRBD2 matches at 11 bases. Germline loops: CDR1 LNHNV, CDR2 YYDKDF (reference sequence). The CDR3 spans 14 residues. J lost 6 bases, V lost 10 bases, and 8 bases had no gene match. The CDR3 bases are TGTGCCATCAATGGACTAGCGGGCCCCAATGAGCAGTTCTTC. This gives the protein CAINGLAGPNEQFF.

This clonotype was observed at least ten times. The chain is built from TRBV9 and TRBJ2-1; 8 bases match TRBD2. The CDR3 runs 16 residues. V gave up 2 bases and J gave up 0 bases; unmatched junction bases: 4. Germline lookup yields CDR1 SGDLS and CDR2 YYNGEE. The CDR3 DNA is TGTGCCAGCAGCGTGAGGGCGGGAGGCTCCTACAATGAGCAGTTCTTC. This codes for CASSVRAGGSYNEQFF.

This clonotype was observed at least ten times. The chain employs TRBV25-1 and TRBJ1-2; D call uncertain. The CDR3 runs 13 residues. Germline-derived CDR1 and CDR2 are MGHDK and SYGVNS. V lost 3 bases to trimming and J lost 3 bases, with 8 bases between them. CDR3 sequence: CASSDPSHYGYTF. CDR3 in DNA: TGTGCCAGCAGTGACCCCAGTCACTATGGCTACACCTTC.

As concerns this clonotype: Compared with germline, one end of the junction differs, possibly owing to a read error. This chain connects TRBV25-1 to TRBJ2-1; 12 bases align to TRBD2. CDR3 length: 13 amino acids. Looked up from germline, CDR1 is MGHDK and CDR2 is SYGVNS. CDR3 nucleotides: TGTGCCAAGACTAGCGGGAGTTGGAATGAGCAGCTCTTC. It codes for CAKTSGSWNEQLF. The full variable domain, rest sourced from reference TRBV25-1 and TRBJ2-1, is EADIYQTPRYLVIGTGKKITLECSQTMGHDKMYWYQQDPGMELHLIHYSYGVNSTEKGDLSSESTVSRIRTEHFPLTLESARPSHTSQYLCAKTSGSWNEQLFGPGTRLTVL.

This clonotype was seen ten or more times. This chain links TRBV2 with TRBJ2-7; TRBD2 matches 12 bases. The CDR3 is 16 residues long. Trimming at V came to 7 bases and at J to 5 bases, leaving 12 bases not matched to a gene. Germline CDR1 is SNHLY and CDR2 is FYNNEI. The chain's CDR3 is CASMDPSGRGGHEQYF. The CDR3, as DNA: TGTGCCAGCATGGATCCTAGCGGGAGGGGCGGTCACGAGCAGTACTTC.

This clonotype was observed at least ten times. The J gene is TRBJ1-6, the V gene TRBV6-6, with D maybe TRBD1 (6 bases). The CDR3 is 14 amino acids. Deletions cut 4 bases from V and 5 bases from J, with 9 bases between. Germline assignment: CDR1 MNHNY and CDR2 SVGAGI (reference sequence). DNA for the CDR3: TGTGCCAGCAGTTCACAGGGCCATAATTCACCCCTCCACTTT. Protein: CASSSQGHNSPLHF.

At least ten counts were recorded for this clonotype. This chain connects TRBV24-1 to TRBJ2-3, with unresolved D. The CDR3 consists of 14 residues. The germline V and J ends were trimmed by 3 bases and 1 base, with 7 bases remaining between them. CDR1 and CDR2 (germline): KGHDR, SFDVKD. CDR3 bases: TGTGCCACCAGTGATGGCTGGGGCACAGATACGCAGTATTTT. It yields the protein CATSDGWGTDTQYF.

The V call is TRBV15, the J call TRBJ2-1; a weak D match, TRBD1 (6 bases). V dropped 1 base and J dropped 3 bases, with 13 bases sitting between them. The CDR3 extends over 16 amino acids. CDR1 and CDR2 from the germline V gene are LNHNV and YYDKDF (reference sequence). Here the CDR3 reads CATSRGGQGHYNEQFF. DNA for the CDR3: TGTGCCACCAGCAGAGGAGGGCAGGGGCACTACAATGAGCAGTTCTTC. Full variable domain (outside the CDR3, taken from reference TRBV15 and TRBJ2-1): DAMVIQNPRYQVTQFGKPVTLSCSQTLNHNVMYWYQQKSSQAPKLLFHYYDKDFNNEADTPDNFQSRRPNTSFCFLDIRSPGLGDTAMYLCATSRGGQGHYNEQFFGPGTRLTVL.

Here the CDR3 reads CASSYSRLAGAEQYF. As DNA, the CDR3 is TGTGCCAGCAGTTACTCGAGACTAGCGGGCGCCGAGCAGTACTTC. This rearrangement joins TRBV6-5 to TRBJ2-7, with 10 bases fitting TRBD2. After removal of 0 bases from V and 6 bases from J, the junction contained 5 bases not matched to a gene. There are 15 residues in the CDR3. Germline CDR1 and CDR2: MNHEY and SVGAGI.

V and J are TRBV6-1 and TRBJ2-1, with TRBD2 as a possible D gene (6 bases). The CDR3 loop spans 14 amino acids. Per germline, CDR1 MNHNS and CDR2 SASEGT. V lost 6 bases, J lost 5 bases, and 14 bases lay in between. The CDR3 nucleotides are TGTGCCAGCAGCCAGGAGGGTCAGAACAATGAGCAGTTCTTC. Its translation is CASSQEGQNNEQFF.

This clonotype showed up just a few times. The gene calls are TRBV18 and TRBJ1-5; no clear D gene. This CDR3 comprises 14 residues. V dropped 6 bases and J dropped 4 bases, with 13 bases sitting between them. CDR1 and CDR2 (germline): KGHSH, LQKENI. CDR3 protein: CASSPRGANQPQHF. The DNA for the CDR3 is TGTGCCAGCTCCCCCCGAGGAGCGAATCAGCCCCAGCATTTT.